What follows are 27 T cell receptor beta chains derived from one specimen sequenced in a study of blood T cells in healthy people across ages (dated by TCRdb to the mid-2010s). Libraries were constructed by 5' RACE. Sequencing was performed on an Illumina HiSeq 2500. A second PCR of roughly 7 to 11 cycles was performed with a sample-barcoded 5' primer and a J-beta primer mix. The public reads were reprocessed in TCRdb via fastp at Q25 and MiXCR, keeping in-frame beta chains. CDR3 protein duplicates are merged, each entry listing the most common genes and DNA. This sample comprises some 700,000 distinct CDR3 sequences, around a fifth of them detected only once. The ten biggest clones cover under 25% of the sample. The sample consisted of blood. The source of these receptors is a man between 65 and 85 years old in good health.

This clonotype occurred a few times. V gene TRBV7-8 combines with J gene TRBJ2-3, with D uncertain. V gave up 3 bases and J gave up 9 bases, with 10 bases separating them. CDR1 SGHVS and CDR2 FQNEAQ come from the germline V gene. The CDR3 length is 12 residues. The CDR3 region is CASSLANPTQYF. In DNA, the CDR3 is TGTGCCAGCAGCTTGGCCAATCCCACGCAGTATTTT. Full variable domain (rest looked up from reference TRBV7-8 and TRBJ2-3): GAGVSQSPRYKVAKRGQDVALRCDPISGHVSLFWYQQALGQGPEFLTYFQNEAQLDKSGLPSDRFFAERPEGSVSTLKIQRTQQEDSAVYLCASSLANPTQYFGPGTRLTVL.

CDR3 sequence reads: CSARGISGASVSNTGELFF. The CDR3 coding sequence is TGCAGTGCTAGAGGCATCTCGGGGGCTAGCGTATCGAACACCGGGGAGCTGTTTTTT. V usage is TRBV20-1 and J usage is TRBJ2-2, with D tentatively TRBD1 or TRBD2 (6 bases each). In germline, CDR1 is DFQATT, CDR2 SNEGSKA (reference sequence). V lost 1 base and J lost 0, with 21 bases in between. The CDR3 extends over 19 amino acids.

J is TRBJ2-5 and V is TRBV20-1; 7 positions agree with TRBD2. From germline, CDR1 is DFQATT and CDR2 SNEGSKA (reference sequence). This CDR3 is built from 13 residues. With V trimmed by 0 bases and J by 6 bases, 4 bases remained unmatched. CDR3 in DNA: TGCAGTGCTAGAGAAGCGGGGCCGAAGACCCAGTACTTC. Translating gives CSAREAGPKTQYF.

This clonotype has more than one count but fewer than ten. The junction differs from germline at one of its ends, possibly a read error. The chain is built from TRBV7-9 and TRBJ2-4; a weak D match, TRBD1 (6 bases). This CDR3 is built from 15 residues. Looked up from germline, CDR1 is SEHNR and CDR2 is FQNEAQ (reference sequence). The CDR3 reads CASSSVGGSKNIQHF. DNA of the CDR3: TGTGCCAGCAGCTCTGTAGGGGGAAGCAAAAACATTCAGCACTTC.

The chain couples TRBV15 to TRBJ2-3; tentatively, D is TRBD1 (6 bases). V was trimmed by 0 bases and J by 0 bases, leaving 22 bases between them. The CDR3 is made up of 20 amino acids. CDR1 is LNHNV, CDR2 YYDKDF, per germline (reference sequence). Here the CDR3 reads CATSRDRLTTGIASTDTQYF. Written as DNA, the CDR3 is TGTGCCACCAGCAGAGATCGATTAACGACAGGCATCGCTAGCACAGATACGCAGTATTTT.

The V call is TRBV7-9, the J call TRBJ2-3; tentative D call: TRBD1 (7 bases). The V and J ends lost 1 base and 0 bases respectively, with 20 bases between them. CDR3 length: 19 amino acids. CDR1 is SEHNR and CDR2 is FQNEAQ in the germline V gene (reference sequence). The CDR3 DNA sequence: TGTGCCAGCAGCTTAGGGCGGGGACAGATCACAATCAGCACAGATACGCAGTATTTT. This codes for CASSLGRGQITISTDTQYF.

The CDR3 spells CASSQSREGLYNEQFF. The CDR3 nucleotides read TGTGCCAGCAGCCAGTCGCGGGAGGGATTGTACAATGAGCAGTTCTTC. V usage is TRBV3-1 and J usage is TRBJ2-7; TRBD2 agrees at 9 bases. The J call is uncertain, as TRBJ2-1 better fits the DNA end. The CDR3 has 16 amino acids. Germline V gives CDR1 LGHDT, CDR2 YNNKEL (reference sequence).

In nucleotides, the CDR3 is TGTGCCAGCAGTTCCGGACTAGTTCCCACGGTCAATGAGCAGTTCTTC. Its protein product is CASSSGLVPTVNEQFF. The rearrangement links TRBV6-4 to TRBJ2-7; 7 bases map to TRBD2. The better agreement between TRBJ2-1 and the DNA end casts doubt on the J call. The CDR3 is 16 amino acids. CDR1 is MRHNA and CDR2 is SNTAGT in the germline V gene.

The chain carries TRBV28 and TRBJ2-7; the D is unclear. This CDR3 comprises 16 residues. CDR1 MDHEN and CDR2 SYDVKM come from the germline V gene. V was shortened by 1 base and J by 7 bases, with 20 bases between the two germline ends. The CDR3 DNA reads as TGTGCCAGCAGTTTATTAATTGGCCCTCCTGTGGGGGAGCAGTACTTC. Protein: CASSLLIGPPVGEQYF.

V is TRBV12-3 or TRBV12-4 and J is TRBJ2-3; D might be TRBD1 (5 bases). The CDR3 is 15 residues long. V lost 2 bases and J lost 1, with 10 bases in between. The CDR3 region is CASSLRVGGTDTQYF. The CDR3, as DNA: TGTGCCAGCAGTTTAAGGGTAGGGGGCACAGATACGCAGTATTTT.

This clonotype has more than one count but fewer than ten. The CDR3 sequence: CAIRGLGNTDTQYF. The CDR3 bases are TGTGCCATCAGAGGACTAGGCAACACAGATACGCAGTATTTT. This chain links TRBV10-3 with TRBJ2-3; 7 bases agree with TRBD2. Germline V gene lookup returns CDR1 ENHRY and CDR2 SYGVKD. This CDR3 spans 14 amino acids. J gave up 2 bases and V 6 bases, and 5 bases lay outside the gene matches.

This chain links TRBV7-9 with TRBJ1-2, with a weak D call TRBD1 (5 bases). V lost 5 bases and J 0 bases, leaving 13 bases between the germline ends. The CDR3 extends over 15 amino acids. CDR1 SEHNR and CDR2 FQNEAQ come from the germline V gene (reference sequence). This chain's CDR3 is CASSPRGTANYGYTF. The CDR3 DNA reads as TGTGCCAGCAGCCCACGGGGGACGGCTAACTATGGCTACACCTTC.

This clonotype was counted a few times. The V gene is TRBV12-3 or TRBV12-4, the J gene TRBJ2-5; D remains ambiguous. This CDR3 spans 12 amino acids. Between the trimmed V and J ends, which lost 3 bases and 0 bases, there was a span of 2 bases. As DNA, the CDR3 is TGTGCCAGCAGTTTCTACCAAGAGACCCAGTACTTC. This codes for CASSFYQETQYF.

A few counts support this clonotype. The chain combines TRBV20-1 with TRBJ2-3; the match to TRBD2 covers 11 bases. J was trimmed by 4 bases and V by 1 base; bases with no gene match: 4. This CDR3 comprises 15 residues. Per the germline V gene, CDR1 is DFQATT and CDR2 is SNEGSKA (reference sequence). CDR3 amino acids: CSARGLLAGADTQYF. Written as DNA, the CDR3 is TGCAGTGCTAGAGGGTTACTAGCGGGAGCAGATACGCAGTATTTT.

This clonotype came up many times. The chain links TRBV12-3 or TRBV12-4 to TRBJ2-3; D is unresolved. This CDR3 has 11 residues. V was trimmed by 4 bases and J by 8 bases, leaving 7 bases between them. The CDR3 DNA reads as TGTGCCAGCAGTTCCCCTGGTACGCAGTATTTT. Translated, it gives CASSSPGTQYF.

V and J are TRBV12-3 or TRBV12-4 and TRBJ1-1; D remains ambiguous. The CDR3 extends over 12 amino acids. V dropped 3 bases and J dropped 7 bases, with 9 bases sitting between them. The CDR3 DNA sequence: TGTGCCAGCAGTTTTGGGTCGATTGAAGCTTTCTTT. Translated: CASSFGSIEAFF.

The chain combines TRBV10-3 with TRBJ2-7; TRBD2 aligns across 9 bases. The germline V gene has CDR1 ENHRY and CDR2 SYGVKD. J was trimmed by 0 bases and V by 10 bases; bases with no gene match: 7. CDR3 length: 14 amino acids. CDR3 region: CATQSGRSSYEQYV. CDR3 bases: TGTGCCACCCAAAGCGGGAGGAGCTCCTACGAGCAGTACGTC.

This clonotype was picked up a small number of times. CDR3 loop: CASRFSDRALGPQHF. Here the CDR3 DNA reads TGTGCCAGCAGATTCTCAGACAGGGCCCTTGGGCCCCAGCATTTT. V is TRBV28 and J is TRBJ1-5; 7 bases align to TRBD1. CDR3 size: 15 residues. CDR1 and CDR2 (germline): MDHEN, SYDVKM. Unmatched junction bases numbered 14, after V lost 6 bases and J lost 9 bases. Full variable domain (outside the CDR3, taken from reference TRBV28 and TRBJ1-5): DVKVTQSSRYLVKRTGEKVFLECVQDMDHENMFWYRQDPGLGLRLIYFSYDVKMKEKGDIPEGYSVSREKKERFSLILESASTNQTSMYLCASRFSDRALGPQHFGDGTRLSIL.

The rearrangement uses TRBV5-1 and TRBJ1-1, with a tentative D call TRBD1 (5 bases). CDR1 is SGHRS, CDR2 YFSETQ, per germline. The CDR3 has 14 residues. Deletions cut 0 bases from V and 4 bases from J, with 10 bases between. As DNA, the CDR3 is TGCGCCAGCAGCTTGGACGGGGACGGCACTGAAGCTTTCTTT. Translation gives CASSLDGDGTEAFF.

This clonotype was detected many times. The rearrangement joins TRBV27 to TRBJ2-7; D unclear. The CDR3 is 10 amino acids. The V and J ends lost 8 bases and 4 bases respectively, with 6 bases between them. CDR1 and CDR2 from the germline V gene are MNHEY and SMNVEV (reference sequence). CDR3 in DNA: TGTGCCAGCGGCCGGTACGAGCAGTACTTC. This sequence encodes CASGRYEQYF.

This clonotype occurred a few times. This rearrangement joins TRBV4-3 to TRBJ2-3, with D uncertain. Germline V gene data show CDR1 as LGHNA and CDR2 as YSLEER. The CDR3 covers 13 residues. V lost 0 bases and J 3 bases, leaving 4 bases between the germline ends. CDR3 sequence (DNA): TGCGCCAGCAGCCAAGATCGGACAGATACGCAGTATTTT. Translation gives CASSQDRTDTQYF.

Only a few counts were recorded for this clonotype. V is TRBV3-1 and J is TRBJ2-3; D remains ambiguous. With 0 bases removed from V and 4 bases from J, the gap between germline ends came to 8 bases. This CDR3 spans 14 amino acids. The germline V gene has CDR1 LGHDT and CDR2 YNNKEL (reference sequence). The CDR3 loop is CASSQERVADTQYF. The DNA for the CDR3 is TGTGCCAGCAGCCAAGAAAGGGTGGCAGATACGCAGTATTTT.

The chain employs TRBV20-1 and TRBJ1-1, with 7 nucleotides matching TRBD1. The CDR3 spans 18 residues. V gave up 6 bases and J gave up 0 bases; unmatched junction bases: 19. Germline V gene data show CDR1 as DFQATT and CDR2 as SNEGSKA (reference sequence). The DNA for the CDR3 is TGCAGTGCCCGAGGGGTGGCTGGGCAGGGGGGGGTGAACACTGAAGCTTTCTTT. This gives the protein CSARGVAGQGGVNTEAFF.

The chain has TRBV5-4 and TRBJ2-5; 8 bases are a match to TRBD2. This CDR3 has 17 residues. Germline V lookup: CDR1 SGHNT, CDR2 YYREEE (reference sequence). Unmatched junction bases numbered 11, after V lost 0 bases and J lost 4 bases. CDR3 amino acids: CASSLGPGGPVRETQYF. The CDR3, as DNA: TGTGCCAGCAGCTTGGGTCCGGGAGGGCCCGTGAGAGAGACCCAGTACTTC. Looking up the rest from reference TRBV5-4 and TRBJ2-5 gives the full variable domain: ETGVTQSPTHLIKTRGQQVTLRCSSQSGHNTVSWYQQALGQGPQFIFQYYREEENGRGNFPPRFSGLQFPNYSSELNVNALELDDSALYLCASSLGPGGPVRETQYFGPGTRLLVL.

This CDR3 is CASSLPRPSSGEKLFF. CDR3 coding DNA: TGTGCCAGCAGCTTACCCCGGCCTTCAAGCGGGGAAAAACTGTTTTTT. The chain links TRBV11-2 to TRBJ1-4, with no clear D. Germline CDR1 reads SGHAT; CDR2 reads FQNNGV. This CDR3 spans 16 amino acids. V lost 2 bases and J lost 8, with 18 bases in between.

This clonotype was detected only a few times. The J gene is TRBJ2-7, the V gene TRBV10-3; 8 nucleotides match TRBD1. The end of the DNA fits TRBJ2-5 better, so the J call may be wrong. Per the germline V gene, CDR1 is ENHRY and CDR2 is SYGVKD. The CDR3 loop spans 14 amino acids. Here the CDR3 DNA reads TGTGCCATCAGTGAGGGGACAGGTCAAGAGACCCAGTACTTC. Its protein product is CAISEGTGQETQYF.

This clonotype occurred a few times. The chain joins TRBV20-1 to TRBJ1-2, with a tentative D call TRBD1 (5 bases). Between the trimmed V and J ends, which lost 4 bases and 4 bases, there was a span of 10 bases. CDR1 is DFQATT and CDR2 is SNEGSKA in the germline V gene (reference sequence). This CDR3 is built from 12 residues. CDR3 loop: CSAKPGGYGYTF. The CDR3 DNA reads as TGCAGTGCTAAACCCGGGGGCTATGGCTACACCTTC.